This TCR beta chain is drawn from a study of T cell repertoires and leukemia-associated antigens (dated by TCRdb to the late 2010s). Context from the whole study: About 5.1 to 7 million read pairs and roughly 3.3 to 5.0 million effective reads were obtained per sample, with 16 million or so effective reads obtained overall. Using in vitro peptide stimulation of healthy T cells, the study set out to figure out what antigen is recognized by a TCR Vbeta21 clone that had previously been found in CML patients. The study at large found these results: The antigen specificity and function of the expanded clones were not directly tested and needed further investigation. Across the four groups, there were no significant differences in the numbers of Vbeta genes (approximately 66), Jbeta genes (approximately 15), VDJ rearrangements, or unique CDR3s.

TRIzol reagent was used to extract total RNA from the cultured T cells. TCRbeta libraries were amplified from RNA using 5' rapid amplification of cDNA ends (5'RACE). Before sequencing, Qubit, an Agilent instrument, and quantitative PCR were used to check library concentration and integrity. Sequencing of qualified libraries was performed on Illumina HiSeq or MiSeq by a commercial service provider. In the original analysis: MiXCR version 1.8.2 was used to identify TCR sequences in each sample. For a clone to be considered qualified, a CDR3 longer than four amino acids, an in-frame nucleotide length, and the absence of a stop codon were required. An effective read was defined as a read containing the complete CDR3 structure. RT-PCR with 24 Vbeta primers, GeneScan spectratyping, and Sanger sequencing were used to validate the expanded clones. Clones were called with MiXCR by TCRdb after fastp trimmed the public reads at Q25, and only in-frame beta chains were retained. Every CDR3 protein is listed once, alongside the most common genes and DNA of its rows. The V and J calls reflect TCRdb's pipeline rather than the authors' work. The sample table holds some 12,000 distinct CDR3 sequences, of which less than 45% were seen once. About a quarter of the sample lies in the top ten.

Concerning this clonotype itself: This receptor's antigen is unknown. Base qualities were left out, and no much larger clone turns up one base away.

The CDR3 contains 15 residues, cysteine and phenylalanine counted. The entry retains the CDR3 DNA only, 45 bases that are in frame from base 1. Trimming at the junction amounts to 5 bases on V and 1 base on J, and the germline ends lie 15 bases apart. The germline V gene (reference sequence) provides CDR1 MNHEY and CDR2 SMNVEV. CD3+ T cells were initially rested overnight at about 2.7 million cells/mL in RPMI 1640 lacking fetal bovine serum. MACS immunomagnetic beads were used according to the manufacturer's instructions to isolate CD3+ T cells from PBMCs. The specimen was CD3+ T cells sorted from blood and cultured. The chain uses TRBV27 and TRBJ2-7, with TRBD2 as a weak D call on 5 bases. The receptor was derived from a female donor in good health. The CDR3 region: CASSLGKTGSYEQYF. The DNA sequence reads TGTGCCAGCAGTCTGGGAAAAACGGGATCCTACGAGCAGTACTTC.